This is a list of T cell receptor beta chains from one sample in a study of shared clonotypes between healthy human individuals. The protocol was immunoSEQ multiplex PCR, while the TCRdb copy is restricted to in-frame clones and leaves out a portion. The table has approximately 1,000,000 clones, roughly 80% seen once. Material for sequencing was memory CD4+ T cells from PBMCs. These receptors came from a young man in good health. Some clones in this sample may be carry-over from other donors' samples. Each CDR3 is given with its conserved first and last residue. Fields, in order: CDR3 DNA, CDR3 protein, CDR3 length, D gene, clone size, V gene, J gene. D genes are given only for firm matches. Rows may omit the clone size; those that give it use once, few, many or a size class.

CDR3nt: TGTGCCAGCAACGGACTAGCGGGAGTGGCCGGGGAGCTGTTTTTT
CDR3aa: CASNGLAGVAGELFF
len: 15
d_gene: TRBD2
abundance: few
v_gene: TRBV7-9
j_gene: TRBJ2-2

CDR3nt: TGTGCCAGCTCACAGGGACAGGGCTACGAGCAGTACTTC
CDR3aa: CASSQGQGYEQYF
len: 13
d_gene: TRBD1
abundance: -
v_gene: TRBV18
j_gene: TRBJ2-7

CDR3nt: TGTGCCAGCAGTTTACTGGACAGGGTCCACGAGCAGTACTTC
CDR3aa: CASSLLDRVHEQYF
len: 14
d_gene: TRBD1
abundance: -
v_gene: TRBV27
j_gene: TRBJ2-7

CDR3nt: TGTGCCAGTAGTGTTGACAGCTCCTACAATGAGCAGTTCTTC
CDR3aa: CASSVDSSYNEQFF
len: 14
d_gene: -
abundance: -
v_gene: TRBV19
j_gene: TRBJ2-1

CDR3nt: TGTGCCAGCAGTGACACAGGGGCTATTGAGCAGTTCTTC
CDR3aa: CASSDTGAIEQFF
len: 13
d_gene: TRBD1
abundance: -
v_gene: TRBV2
j_gene: TRBJ2-1

CDR3nt: TGTGCCAGCAGCTCCTACGGTCAGTACACTGAAGCTTTCTTT
CDR3aa: CASSSYGQYTEAFF
len: 14
d_gene: -
abundance: few
v_gene: TRBV21-1
j_gene: TRBJ1-1

CDR3nt: TGTGCCTGGAGTAAAGGACAGGGGGTAACCTACGAGCAGTACTTC
CDR3aa: CAWSKGQGVTYEQYF
len: 15
d_gene: TRBD1
abundance: -
v_gene: TRBV30
j_gene: TRBJ2-7

CDR3nt: TGTGCCAGCAGTGACCGCAGGGGCGATACGCAGTATTTT
CDR3aa: CASSDRRGDTQYF
len: 13
d_gene: -
abundance: once
v_gene: TRBV27
j_gene: TRBJ2-3

CDR3nt: TGTGCCATCAGTGGAGGGGCGGGTGAAAAACTGTTTTTT
CDR3aa: CAISGGAGEKLFF
len: 13
d_gene: -
abundance: many
v_gene: TRBV10-3
j_gene: TRBJ1-4

CDR3nt: TGCGCCAGCAGTGAGTCAGGAGCGGGAATAGATACGCAGTATTTT
CDR3aa: CASSESGAGIDTQYF
len: 15
d_gene: TRBD2
abundance: -
v_gene: TRBV10-2
j_gene: TRBJ2-3

CDR3nt: TGCGCCAGCACCAAAATGACTAGCGGGACCTACGAGCAGTACTTC
CDR3aa: CASTKMTSGTYEQYF
len: 15
d_gene: TRBD2
abundance: once
v_gene: TRBV5-1
j_gene: TRBJ2-7

CDR3nt: TGTGCCAGCAATTTTTATTCGGGAGGTGGCCATGAGCAGTTCTTC
CDR3aa: CASNFYSGGGHEQFF
len: 15
d_gene: TRBD2
abundance: -
v_gene: TRBV27
j_gene: TRBJ2-1

CDR3nt: TGTGCCAGCAGTTACACCCGACATCAGGGCAATGAAAAACTGTTTTTT
CDR3aa: CASSYTRHQGNEKLFF
len: 16
d_gene: -
abundance: -
v_gene: TRBV6-5
j_gene: TRBJ1-4